This TCR beta chain appears in the sequencing data of a study of beta chain features in type 1 diabetes. Study-wide points: Moderate yet significant TCRB CDR3 shortening was seen in Type 1 diabetes patients in all four CD4+ subsets.

This clone was recorded a few times. Antigen: not known. Of the isolated RNA, all was reverse transcribed, and so the sequenced material was expressed TCRB transcripts. The repertoire was sequenced with immunoSEQ multiplex PCR; TCRdb's copy has only in-frame clones and lacks some. The repertoire includes 640,000 or so clones, 10% to 15% of them detected once, and 0.022% sits in the top ten. Staining for CD45RO/CCR7/CD25/CD127/CD95/CD27 allowed sorting of CD4+ naive, central memory, regulatory and stem cell-like memory cells. The J segment lost 5 bases and the V segment lost 4 bases, leaving 7 bases of the junction unmatched. Germline values: CDR1 SGHRS, CDR2 YFSETQ. This CDR3 is 14 amino acids long.

What was sequenced was naive CD4+ T cells from blood. The receptor's source is a man aged 18 to 30 with type 1 diabetes. The chain couples TRBV5-1 to TRBJ2-5; 8 bases map to TRBD1. CDR3 sequence: CASSGDRLGETQYF. As DNA, the CDR3 is TGCGCCAGCAGCGGGGACAGGCTTGGGGAGACCCAGTACTTC.